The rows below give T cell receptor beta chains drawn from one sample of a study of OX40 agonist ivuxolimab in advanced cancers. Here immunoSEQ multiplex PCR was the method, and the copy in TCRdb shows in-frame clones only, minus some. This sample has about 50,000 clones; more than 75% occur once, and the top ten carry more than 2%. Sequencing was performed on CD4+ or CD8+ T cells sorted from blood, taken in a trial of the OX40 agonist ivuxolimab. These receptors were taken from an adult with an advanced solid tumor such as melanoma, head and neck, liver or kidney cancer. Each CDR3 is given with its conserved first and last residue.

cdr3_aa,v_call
CASSLRTADGNTIYF,TRBV9
CASSHSTGGEVTQYF,TRBV18
CASSISRDRPGHGYTF,TRBV19
CASGDRGRVSYNEQFF,TRBV2
CASSPRWATNEKLFF,TRBV9
CASSEKAQGLYNEQFF,TRBV25-1
CASSVPGIYGYTF,TRBV9
CATHRLGQPQHF,TRBV27
CASSLGQLNTEAFF,TRBV28
CASSLASGANVLTF,TRBV5-1
CASSLSGVSHNEQFF,TRBV27
CASSSGGNGNTGELFF,TRBV5-4
CASSFWEFNSPLHF,TRBV7-9
CASSLDRDNTEAFF,TRBV7-8
CASSQPLMDTQYF,TRBV14
CASSSRRKRDTQYF,TRBV7-2
CASQQTSRYNEQFF,TRBV28
CASSPDSQSSGNTIYF,TRBV5-1
CASASGGGRTGELFF,TRBV19
CASSLTSGGLNEQFF,TRBV7-2
CASSLALTGTDTQYF,TRBV7-2
CASSLVASGANVLTF,TRBV5-1
CASSFLVENSPLHF,TRBV27
CASSRLGLGYTF,TRBV18
CASSLGQPPGYGYTF,TRBV5-1
CASSLDGARGTEAFF,TRBV5-1
CASSEGAYNEQFF,TRBV4-3
CASKERENTGELFF,TRBV5-1
CASSPKDSLPYTEAFF,TRBV18
CASSPISADTQYF,TRBV18
CASSLVAGGPSTDTQYF,TRBV11-2
CASTLGAEFEKLFF,TRBV7-9
CASSFGQLGVYGYTF,TRBV9
CASSFAYRGQAPQETQYF,TRBV7-9
CSVEAVTQETQYF,TRBV29-1